This TCR beta chain emerged from a study of memory CD8 T cells in hepatitis C reinfection. Time point defined: late/post reinfection, 12 to 24 weeks after detection. TCR sequencing was done directly ex vivo on sorted cells, without expansion in vitro. Some clones are missing from TCRdb's copy, which holds only in-frame ones; the method was immunoSEQ multiplex PCR. Found here are approximately 49,000 clones, roughly 87% of them singletons; the top ten hold 0.6% to 0.85%. The receptor was derived from a man between 18 and 35 years old with hepatitis C virus infection. Source material: naive CD8+ T cells sorted from blood.

The CDR3 DNA is TGTGCCAGTACCCATCTCGGGAGTGGGACAGATACGCAGTATTTT. It yields the protein CASTHLGSGTDTQYF. The chain couples TRBV19 to TRBJ2-3; D possibly corresponds to TRBD2 (6 bases). The CDR3 totals 15 residues. Germline CDR1 reads LNHDA; CDR2 reads SQIVND (reference sequence). V was pared by 7 bases and J by 3 bases, with 17 bases between.